This record concerns one T cell receptor (beta chain) sequence. The specificity of this receptor is unknown. The sample holds no much larger clone one base away, and base qualities are not on file. The data originate from a study of OX40 agonist ivuxolimab in advanced cancers. Notes on the research overall: Ivuxolimab, which targeted the costimulatory receptor OX40 (CD134), was an agonistic, fully human IgG2 monoclonal antibody. Intravenous ivuxolimab was administered to patients every 2 weeks at six dose levels: 0.01, 0.1, 0.3, 1.5, 3 and 10 mg/kg. Of the roughly 53 patients in dose escalation, about 19 had hepatocellular carcinoma, some 15 had melanoma, 9 had renal cell carcinoma and 9 had head and neck cancer. In the dose-escalation cohort, approximately 83% of patients were male, and the mean age was around 60 years with a range of roughly 20 to 85. Patients were allowed to have had prior anti-PD-1, anti-PD-L1 or anti-CTLA-4 therapy, and 30% to 40% of the dose-escalation patients had previously received checkpoint inhibitors. Partial responses were achieved by three dose-escalation patients, of whom one had hepatocellular carcinoma and two had cutaneous melanoma. Peripheral TCRbeta sequencing aimed to test whether ivuxolimab altered TCR sequence diversity and caused clonal T-cell expansion. The paper describes the monotherapy dose-escalation part (N ≈ 50 patients) of the phase I trial of ivuxolimab. Findings and caveats that apply to the study as a whole: The antigen specificity of the clonally expanded peripheral T cells was not determined. Low levels of normalized T-cell clonal expansion were also shown by some nonresponding patients. On average, CD8+ T cells showed more expanded clones than CD4+ T cells after ivuxolimab. In the 0.1-3.0 mg/kg groups, partial responders had among the lowest normalized peripheral clonal expansion, particularly in CD8+ T cells. At doses of 0.1 to 3.0 mg/kg, clonal expansion of both CD4+ and CD8+ T cells in blood was seen between baseline and week 6.

To sequence the TCRbeta CDR3 region, genomic DNA was isolated from the sorted cells. The immunoSEQ Assay was used for sequencing of TCRbeta CDR3 regions. Held by TCRdb, this immuneACCESS table contains in-frame sequences only and omits some clones. Under half of the omission traces to an unresolved V gene where checked; the cause of the rest is unknown. The table for this sample lists about 150,000 clones; 85% to 95% of them were counted only once. Roughly 1% of the sample is in the top ten clones. The trial excluded patients who had a history of autoimmune disease or were on systemic immunosuppression. Peripheral blood for TCR sequencing was drawn from every dose cohort at baseline, at cycle 4 day 1 and at cycle 7 day 1. Samples were obtained from an open-label, multicenter, first-in-human phase I dose-escalation trial of ivuxolimab. Adults with locally advanced or metastatic melanoma, renal cell carcinoma, hepatocellular carcinoma or head and neck squamous cell carcinoma were enrolled in the trial. Before TCR sequencing, CD4+ and CD8+ T cells were separately sorted from peripheral blood.

The junction shows trimming of 5 bases on V and 2 bases on J, and the gene matches do not reach 7 bases of it. The CDR3 holds 15 amino acids from the cysteine to the phenylalanine. The entry retains the CDR3 DNA only, 45 bases that are in frame from base 1. CDR1 and CDR2, looked up from the germline V gene (reference sequence), are LNHDA and SQIVND. Here the sequenced sample was CD4+ or CD8+ T cells sorted from blood, taken in a trial of the OX40 agonist ivuxolimab. The clonotype was recovered from an adult with an advanced solid tumor such as melanoma, head and neck, liver or kidney cancer. The V gene is TRBV19 and the J gene is TRBJ2-7; 9 bases in the junction line up with TRBD1. The CDR3 in this case is CASSPGQGSPYEQYF. The nucleotide sequence is given as TGTGCCAGTAGTCCGGGACAGGGTAGCCCCTACGAGCAGTACTTC.